This T cell receptor beta chain was captured in a study of CD8 T cells in Susac syndrome. The V and J ends lost 5 bases and 1 base respectively, with 17 bases between them. The CDR3 runs 15 residues. Germline V gene sequence: CDR1 GTSNPN, CDR2 SVGIG (reference sequence). When the RNA was reverse transcribed, random hexamers were used with an input of roughly 0.45 to 1 ug. TCRdb re-derived calls from the immunoSEQ multiplex PCR reads in MiXCR, one entry per CDR3 protein. The table lists under 200,000 distinct CDR3 sequences, almost 96% of them singletons. Sequencing was performed on CD4+ T cells from PBMCs. The sequence derives from a human donor with Susac syndrome. J is TRBJ1-1 and V is TRBV30; D unresolved. The CDR3 DNA sequence: TGTGCCTGGGCGACCCGGAAGACTCGGAACACTGAAGCTTTCTTT. Protein: CAWATRKTRNTEAFF.